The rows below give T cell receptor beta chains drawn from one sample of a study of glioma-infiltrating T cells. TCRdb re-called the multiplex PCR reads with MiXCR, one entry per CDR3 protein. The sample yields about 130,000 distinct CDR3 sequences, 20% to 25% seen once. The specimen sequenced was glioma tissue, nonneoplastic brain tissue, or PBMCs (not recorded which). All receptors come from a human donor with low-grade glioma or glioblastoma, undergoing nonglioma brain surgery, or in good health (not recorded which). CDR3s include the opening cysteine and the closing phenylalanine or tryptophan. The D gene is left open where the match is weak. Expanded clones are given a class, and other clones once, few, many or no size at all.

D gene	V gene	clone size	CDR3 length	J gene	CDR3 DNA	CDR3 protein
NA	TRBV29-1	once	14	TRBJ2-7	TGCATCGCCCTAGGTCGAGGGGAAACCTACGAGCAGTACTTC	CIALGRGETYEQYF
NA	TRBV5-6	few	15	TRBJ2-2	TGTGCCAGCAGCGCGTGGGGGTTGAACACCGGGGAGCTGTTTTTT	CASSAWGLNTGELFF
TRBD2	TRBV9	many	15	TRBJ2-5	TGTGCCAGCAGCTCGACTAGCGGGATTCTAGAGACCCAGTACTTC	CASSSTSGILETQYF
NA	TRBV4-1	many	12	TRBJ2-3	TGCGCCAGCAGCCAAAGGGGGGGTACGCAGTATTTT	CASSQRGGTQYF
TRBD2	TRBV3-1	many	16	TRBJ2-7	TGTGCCAGCAGCCAAGCCGGGACTAGCGGAGACTACGAGCAGTACTTC	CASSQAGTSGDYEQYF
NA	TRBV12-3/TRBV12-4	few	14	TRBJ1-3	TGTGCCAGCAGTTTACGTTTTCTGGAGAACACCATATATTTT	CASSLRFLENTIYF
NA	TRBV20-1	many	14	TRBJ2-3	TGCAGTGCTAGTTCTGCGGGCTACACAGATACGCAGTATTTT	CSASSAGYTDTQYF
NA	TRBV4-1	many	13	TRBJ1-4	TGCGCCAGCAGCCAATCAAATTATGAAAAACTGTTTTTT	CASSQSNYEKLFF
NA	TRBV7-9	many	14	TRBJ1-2	TGTGCCAGCAGCTTAGTTCCAGGGGAAGATGGCTACACCTTC	CASSLVPGEDGYTF
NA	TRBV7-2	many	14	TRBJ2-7	TGTGCCAGCAGCTCCCAGGGGGGAAACTACGAGCAGTACTTC	CASSSQGGNYEQYF
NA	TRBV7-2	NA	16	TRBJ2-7	TGTGCCAGCAGCAAGATCTCCGGGGCAGCTAACCACGAGCAGTACTTC	CASSKISGAANHEQYF
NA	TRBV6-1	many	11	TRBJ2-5	TGTGCCAGCCAAGGGGCTAACACCCAGTACTTC	CASQGANTQYF
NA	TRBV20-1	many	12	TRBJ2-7	TGCAGTGCTAGGGACGAGGTCCTCGAGCAGTACTTC	CSARDEVLEQYF
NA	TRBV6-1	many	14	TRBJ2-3	TGTGCCAGCAGTCAACTACTAGGCGCAGATACGCAGTATTTT	CASSQLLGADTQYF
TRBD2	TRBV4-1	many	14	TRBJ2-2	TGCGCCAGCAGCCCACTAGCGGGAGCCGGGGAGCTGTTTTTT	CASSPLAGAGELFF
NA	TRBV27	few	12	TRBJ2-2	TGTGCCAGCAGTTCCTACACCGGGGAGCTGTTTTTT	CASSSYTGELFF
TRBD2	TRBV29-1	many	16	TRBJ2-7	TGCAGCGTTGCCCTAGCGGGAGGATTTACCTCCTACGAGCAGTACTTC	CSVALAGGFTSYEQYF
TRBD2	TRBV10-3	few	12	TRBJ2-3	TGTGCCATAGCGGGAGATGGAGATACGCAGTATTTT	CAIAGDGDTQYF
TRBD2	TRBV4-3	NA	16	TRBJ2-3	TGCGCCAGCAGCCAAGATCCTAGCGGAAGCACAGATACGCAGTATTTT	CASSQDPSGSTDTQYF
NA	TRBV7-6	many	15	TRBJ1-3	TGTGCCAGCAGCTTGGACGCCCGAGCTGGAAACACCATATATTTT	CASSLDARAGNTIYF
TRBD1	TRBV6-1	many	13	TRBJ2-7	TGTGCCAGCAGCCGGGACAGGGTCTACGAGCAGTACTTC	CASSRDRVYEQYF
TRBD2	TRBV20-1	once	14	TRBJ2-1	TGCAGTGAAAGAGCGGGAGGGGCCTACAATGAGCAGTTCTTC	CSERAGGAYNEQFF
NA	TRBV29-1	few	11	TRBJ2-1	TGCAGCGTTGATTTTGAGGGTGAGCAGTTCTTC	CSVDFEGEQFF
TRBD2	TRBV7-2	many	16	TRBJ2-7	TGTGCCAGCAGCATAGATATGACTAGCGGAACCTACGAGCAGTACTTC	CASSIDMTSGTYEQYF
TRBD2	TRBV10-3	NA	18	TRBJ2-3	TGTGCCATCAGTGACCCTCGGGGGCTAGCGGGCAGCACAGATACGCAGTATTTT	CAISDPRGLAGSTDTQYF
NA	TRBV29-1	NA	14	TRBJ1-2	TGCAGCGTTGAGGGGGCGGCAGCTAACTATGGCTACACCTTC	CSVEGAAANYGYTF
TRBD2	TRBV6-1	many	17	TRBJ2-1	TGTGCCAGCAAGAAAGGACTAGCGGGAGCCGCCTACAATGAGCAGTTCTTC	CASKKGLAGAAYNEQFF
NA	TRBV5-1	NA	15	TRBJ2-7	TGCGCCAACCTAGTGATGGGACACCCATACTACGAGCAGTACTTC	CANLVMGHPYYEQYF
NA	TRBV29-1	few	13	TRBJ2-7	TGCAGCGTCAGACAGGTGCTAATGGACGAGCAGTACTTC	CSVRQVLMDEQYF
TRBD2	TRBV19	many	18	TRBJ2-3	TGTGCCAGTAGTAAGGAGACGCTTCTAGCGGGAACCTCAGATACGCAGTATTTT	CASSKETLLAGTSDTQYF
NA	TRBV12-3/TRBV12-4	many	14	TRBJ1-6	TGTGCCAGCAGTTTTAGGATCTCAGGGTCACCCCTCCACTTT	CASSFRISGSPLHF
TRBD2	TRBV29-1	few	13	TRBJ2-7	TGCAGCGTCAACAAAGGGAGGGACTACGAGCAGTACTTC	CSVNKGRDYEQYF
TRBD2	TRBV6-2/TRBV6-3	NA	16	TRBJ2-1	TGTGCCAGCAGTTTAGGGACTAGCACTTCGTATAATGAGCAGTTCTTC	CASSLGTSTSYNEQFF
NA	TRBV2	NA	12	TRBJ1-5	TGTGCCGGCAGTGGGGGGAATCAGCCCCAGCATTTT	CAGSGGNQPQHF
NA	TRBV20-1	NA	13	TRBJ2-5	TGCCGTCCGCCGGCCCGGGGTTTGGCGCCCCAGTCCTTC	CRPPARGLAPQSF